What follows describes a single T cell receptor beta chain. Antigen specificity is unknown. Other DNA sequences in the sample encode the same CDR3. This specimen belongs to a study of T cell responses to AZD1222 COVID-19 vaccine. Overall study results and limits: There were mostly white British donors and more females than males, and clonal diversity was possibly underestimated.

Germline lookup yields CDR1 KGHSH and CDR2 LQKENI. V was cut by 0 bases and J by 7 bases, with 7 bases left in between. The CDR3 sequence is 13 residues long. The data were produced by immunoSEQ multiplex PCR, yet TCRdb's version contains in-frame clones alone and is incomplete. The sample records under 150,000 clones, roughly 90% being singletons. This receptor was obtained from an adult in good health. The chain couples TRBV18 to TRBJ1-5; D is unclear. Sequencing used peripheral blood, obtained on day 0 of AZD1222 vaccination. The CDR3 DNA reads as TGTGCCAGCTCACCACCGGGCCGGCAGCCCCAGCATTTT. It specifies CASSPPGRQPQHF.